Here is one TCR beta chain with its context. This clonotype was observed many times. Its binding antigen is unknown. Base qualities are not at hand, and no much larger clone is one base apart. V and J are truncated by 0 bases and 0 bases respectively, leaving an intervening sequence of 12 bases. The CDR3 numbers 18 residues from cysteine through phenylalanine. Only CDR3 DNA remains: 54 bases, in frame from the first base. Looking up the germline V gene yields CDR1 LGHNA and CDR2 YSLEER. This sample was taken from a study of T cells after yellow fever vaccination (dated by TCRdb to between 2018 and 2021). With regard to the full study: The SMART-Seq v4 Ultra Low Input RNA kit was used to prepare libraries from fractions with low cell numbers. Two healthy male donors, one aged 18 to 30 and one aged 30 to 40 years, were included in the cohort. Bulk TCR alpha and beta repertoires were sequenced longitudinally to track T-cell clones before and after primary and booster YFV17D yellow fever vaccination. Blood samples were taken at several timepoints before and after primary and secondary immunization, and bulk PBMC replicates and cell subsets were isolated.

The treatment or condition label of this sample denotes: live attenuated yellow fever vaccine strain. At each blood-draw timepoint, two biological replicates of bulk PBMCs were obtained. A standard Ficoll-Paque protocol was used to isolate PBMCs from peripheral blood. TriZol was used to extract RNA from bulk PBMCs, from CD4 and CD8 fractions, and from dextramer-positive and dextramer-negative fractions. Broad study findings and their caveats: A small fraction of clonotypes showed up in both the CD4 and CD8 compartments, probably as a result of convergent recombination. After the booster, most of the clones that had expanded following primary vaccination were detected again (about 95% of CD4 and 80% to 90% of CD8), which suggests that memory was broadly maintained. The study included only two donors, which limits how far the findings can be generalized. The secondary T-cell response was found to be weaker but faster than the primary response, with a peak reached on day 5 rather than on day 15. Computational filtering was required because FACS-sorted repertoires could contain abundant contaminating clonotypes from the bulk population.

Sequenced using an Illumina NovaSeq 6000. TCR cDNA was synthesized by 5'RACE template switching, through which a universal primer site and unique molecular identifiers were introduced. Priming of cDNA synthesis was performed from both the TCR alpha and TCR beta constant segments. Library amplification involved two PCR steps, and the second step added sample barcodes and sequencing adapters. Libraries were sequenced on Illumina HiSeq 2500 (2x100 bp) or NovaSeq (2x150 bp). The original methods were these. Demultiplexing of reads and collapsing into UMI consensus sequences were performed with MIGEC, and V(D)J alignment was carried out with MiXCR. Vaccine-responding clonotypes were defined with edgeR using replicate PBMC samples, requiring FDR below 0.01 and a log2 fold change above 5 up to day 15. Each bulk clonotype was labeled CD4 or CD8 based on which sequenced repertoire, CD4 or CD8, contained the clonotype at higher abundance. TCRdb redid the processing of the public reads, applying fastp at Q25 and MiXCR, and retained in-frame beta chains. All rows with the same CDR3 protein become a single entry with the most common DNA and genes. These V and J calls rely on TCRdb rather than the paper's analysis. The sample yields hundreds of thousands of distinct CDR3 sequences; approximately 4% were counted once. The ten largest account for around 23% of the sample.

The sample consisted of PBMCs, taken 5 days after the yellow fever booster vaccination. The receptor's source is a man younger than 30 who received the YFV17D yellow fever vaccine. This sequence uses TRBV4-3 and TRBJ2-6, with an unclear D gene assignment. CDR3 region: CASSQDRAFGSGANVLTF. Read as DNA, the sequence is TGCGCCAGCAGCCAAGATCGTGCATTCGGCTCTGGGGCCAACGTCCTGACTTTC.